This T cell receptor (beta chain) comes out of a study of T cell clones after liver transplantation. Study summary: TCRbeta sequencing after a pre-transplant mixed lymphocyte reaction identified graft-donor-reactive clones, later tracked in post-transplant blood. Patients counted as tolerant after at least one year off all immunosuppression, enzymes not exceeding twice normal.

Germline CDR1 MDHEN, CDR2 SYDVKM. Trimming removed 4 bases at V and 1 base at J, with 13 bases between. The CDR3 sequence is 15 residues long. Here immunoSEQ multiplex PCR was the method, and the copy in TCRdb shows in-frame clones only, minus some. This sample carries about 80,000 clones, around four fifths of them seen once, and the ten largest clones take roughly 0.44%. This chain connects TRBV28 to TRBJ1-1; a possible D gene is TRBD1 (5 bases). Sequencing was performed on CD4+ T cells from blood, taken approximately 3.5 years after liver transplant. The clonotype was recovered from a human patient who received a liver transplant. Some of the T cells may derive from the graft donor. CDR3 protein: CASSSRGTGNTEAFF. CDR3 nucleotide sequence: TGTGCCAGCAGTTCGAGAGGGACGGGGAACACTGAAGCTTTCTTT.